The 26 T cell receptor beta chains reported below all come from one sample, sequenced in a study of response to subunit inactivated influenza vaccine. TCRdb re-analysed the RT-PCR reads in MiXCR, keeping a single row per CDR3 protein. The repertoire consists of hundreds of thousands of distinct CDR3 sequences, with approximately 10% occurring once and the leading ten covering approximately 10%. Sequenced material: PBMCs from blood, taken on the day of vaccination. The receptor source for this set is a man aged 50 or older who received an inactivated influenza vaccine.

This clonotype turned up a few times. V usage is TRBV7-3 and J usage is TRBJ2-3; TRBD2 matches 10 bases. This CDR3 is built from 15 residues. V lost 4 bases, J lost 2 bases, and 3 bases stayed unmatched. CDR1 and CDR2 (germline): SGHTA, FQGTGA. In DNA, the CDR3 is TGTGCCAGCAGCTCTAGCGGGAGTGTCACAGATACGCAGTATTTT. The encoded protein is CASSSSGSVTDTQYF.

This clonotype turned up a few times. This sequence joins TRBV10-3 and TRBJ2-1, with D perhaps being TRBD1 or TRBD2 (5 bases each). Trimming pared 10 bases from V and 5 bases from J, leaving 15 bases between. Germline values: CDR1 ENHRY, CDR2 SYGVKD. The CDR3 totals 13 residues. Here the CDR3 reads CATEGGGDNEQFF. The CDR3 DNA sequence: TGTGCCACCGAGGGTGGGGGAGACAATGAGCAGTTCTTC.

The chain is built from TRBV20-1 and TRBJ2-5; D is possibly TRBD1 (6 bases). Germline values: CDR1 DFQATT, CDR2 SNEGSKA (reference sequence). The germline V and J ends were trimmed by 2 bases and 5 bases, with 12 bases remaining between them. The CDR3 totals 13 residues. CDR3 bases: TGCAGTGCTAGATCGACAGGACCGGAGACCCAGTACTTC. This translates into CSARSTGPETQYF.

The CDR3 DNA sequence: TGTGCCAGCAGCTCTGGCACAGGGGGCCTTGCAGATACGCAGTATTTT. Amino acids: CASSSGTGGLADTQYF. The genes are TRBV7-3 and TRBJ2-3; TRBD1 matches at 9 bases. J lost 4 bases, V lost 4 bases, and 9 bases had no gene match. Germline CDR1 and CDR2: SGHTA and FQGTGA. This CDR3 is built from 16 residues.

This clonotype has only a few counts. This sequence joins TRBV20-1 and TRBJ2-3; 12 positions match TRBD1. The CDR3 extends over 15 amino acids. J gave up 5 bases and V 2 bases, and 5 bases lay outside the gene matches. Germline values: CDR1 DFQATT, CDR2 SNEGSKA (reference sequence). CDR3 sequence reads: CSARSGTGGGDTQYF. Here the CDR3 DNA reads TGCAGTGCTAGATCTGGGACAGGGGGCGGAGATACGCAGTATTTT.

In this sample, this clonotype turned up a few times. The chain carries TRBV29-1 and TRBJ2-5, with D maybe TRBD1 (6 bases). The germline V and J ends were trimmed by 6 bases and 2 bases, with 13 bases remaining between them. This CDR3 is 13 amino acids long. Germline V gene sequence: CDR1 SQVTM, CDR2 ANQGSEA. CDR3 in amino acids: CSVKGDVQETQYF. DNA of the CDR3: TGCAGCGTGAAGGGGGACGTACAAGAGACCCAGTACTTC.

This clonotype occurred many times. The CDR3 DNA reads TGCGCCAGCAGCTTAGAAAACACTCAAGAGACCCAGTACTTC. Translation: CASSLENTQETQYF. The chain recombines TRBV5-1 with TRBJ2-5; D call uncertain. V was clipped by 2 bases and J by 2 bases, with 10 bases between them. Germline assignment: CDR1 SGHRS and CDR2 YFSETQ. The CDR3 has 14 residues.

Written as DNA, the CDR3 is TGCAGTGCCACGGGCCTACGTCAAGAGACCCAGTACTTC. Its protein is CSATGLRQETQYF. This chain connects TRBV20-1 to TRBJ2-5, with unresolved D. V was shortened by 6 bases and J by 2 bases, with 13 bases between the two germline ends. CDR3 size: 13 residues. The germline CDR1 and CDR2 sequences are DFQATT and SNEGSKA (reference sequence).

This clonotype was observed a few times. The chain uses TRBV15 and TRBJ1-4, with D perhaps TRBD1 (5 bases). From germline, CDR1 is LNHNV and CDR2 YYDKDF (reference sequence). The V and J ends lost 1 base and 8 bases respectively, with 17 bases between them. The CDR3 length is 16 residues. CDR3 bases: TGTGCCACCAGCAGAGGGTATCAGGGATTAGGAGAAAAACTGTTTTTT. Its translation is CATSRGYQGLGEKLFF.

Note on this clonotype: A much larger clone differs from this one at a single base, so this may be a read error. This chain links TRBV4-2 with TRBJ2-3; D is unresolved. CDR1 and CDR2 from the germline V gene are LGHNA and YNFKEQ. The CDR3 has 16 amino acids. The CDR3 bases are TGTGCCACCAGCCAAGAGAATAGCTCCCCCTCGGATACGCAGTATTTT. Residues: CATSQENSSPSDTQYF.

This clonotype was seen a few times. The gene calls are TRBV14 and TRBJ2-1; 8 nucleotides agree with TRBD1. The CDR3 sequence is 17 residues long. Germline V lookup: CDR1 SGHDN, CDR2 FVKESK. The V gene end was trimmed by 0 bases and the J gene end by 7 bases; junction bases not matched to a gene: 11. The CDR3 spells CASSQDAGTGPFNEQFF. The DNA of the CDR3 is TGTGCCAGCAGCCAAGATGCCGGGACAGGCCCTTTTAATGAGCAGTTCTTC.

In this sample, this clonotype turned up many times. This rearrangement joins TRBV16 to TRBJ2-1; 10 bases align to TRBD2. V was pared by 4 bases and J by 3 bases, with 9 bases of the junction left unmatched. CDR1 KGHSY and CDR2 FQNENV come from the germline V gene. The CDR3 length is 17 residues. DNA of the CDR3: TGTGCCAGCAGCCTATCACTTAGCGGGGGGCTCTACAATGAGCAGTTCTTC. It is translated as CASSLSLSGGLYNEQFF.

This clonotype was seen a handful of times. The chain carries TRBV9 and TRBJ1-1, with D uncertain. Germline CDR1 and CDR2: SGDLS and YYNGEE. Trimming pared 0 bases from V and 4 bases from J, leaving 10 bases between. The CDR3 runs to 14 residues. CDR3 bases: TGTGCCAGCAGCGTAGGGGGAGGAAGCACTGAAGCTTTCTTT. Translating gives CASSVGGGSTEAFF.

This rearrangement joins TRBV2 to TRBJ2-3; 9 bases are a match to TRBD1. The CDR3 loop spans 14 amino acids. The J segment lost 6 bases and the V segment lost 6 bases, leaving 7 bases of the junction unmatched. Germline V gene data show CDR1 as SNHLY and CDR2 as FYNNEI. CDR3 bases: TGTGCCAGCAGCCGGGACAGGGTATGGGATACGCAGTATTTT. This gives the protein CASSRDRVWDTQYF.

This rearrangement joins TRBV14 to TRBJ2-1, with D uncertain. CDR3 length: 15 amino acids. Germline V gene lookup returns CDR1 SGHDN and CDR2 FVKESK. V was trimmed by 1 base and J by 9 bases, leaving 16 bases between them. CDR3 nucleotides: TGTGCCAGCAGCCAAGTGGGTAGGGCGGTCGGTGAGCAGTTCTTC. Residues: CASSQVGRAVGEQFF.

The chain couples TRBV11-3 to TRBJ2-2; D is undetermined. Germline V CDR1 and CDR2: SGHNT, YENEEA. The ends were cut back, 5 bases at V and 0 bases at J, with 10 bases in the middle. This CDR3 has 15 residues. This chain's CDR3 is CASSKRNSNTGELFF. CDR3 nucleotide sequence: TGTGCCAGCAGCAAGAGGAATTCGAACACCGGGGAGCTGTTTTTT.

Only a few counts were recorded for this clonotype. The V call is TRBV20-1, the J call TRBJ2-5; 12 positions match TRBD2. V was pared by 6 bases and J by 1 base, with 9 bases of the junction left unmatched. This CDR3 contains 16 residues. Germline V gene data show CDR1 as DFQATT and CDR2 as SNEGSKA (reference sequence). CDR3 sequence (DNA): TGCAGTGCGAGTAGCGGACTAGCGGGATTCCAAGAGACCCAGTACTTC. This encodes CSASSGLAGFQETQYF.

This clonotype was recorded at least ten times. This sequence joins TRBV5-6 and TRBJ1-6; D unresolved. Germline CDR1 reads SGHDT; CDR2 reads YYEEEE. The CDR3 contains 14 residues. The V gene lost 1 base and the J gene lost 5 bases, with 7 bases spanning the gap. CDR3 in amino acids: CASSLRHNNSPLHF. In DNA, the CDR3 is TGTGCCAGCAGCTTGCGCCACAATAATTCACCCCTCCACTTT.

The rearrangement uses TRBV4-2 and TRBJ2-2; 7 bases map to TRBD2. Germline V gene sequence: CDR1 LGHNA, CDR2 YNFKEQ. The junction had 11 bases not matched to a gene; V was cut back by 4 bases and J by 6 bases. The CDR3 is 16 amino acids. CDR3 loop: CASSPSSGRGAGELFF. DNA for the CDR3: TGTGCCAGCAGCCCCTCGAGTGGACGGGGGGCCGGGGAGCTGTTTTTT.

The chain joins TRBV5-1 to TRBJ2-7, with 8 bases matching TRBD1. The CDR3 loop spans 16 amino acids. The germline CDR1 and CDR2 sequences are SGHRS and YFSETQ. The junction had 5 bases not matched to a gene; V was cut back by 0 bases and J by 0 bases. The CDR3 coding sequence is TGCGCCAGCAGCTTGGGATCAGGGGGCCGCTCCTACGAGCAGTACTTC. Its protein product is CASSLGSGGRSYEQYF.

CDR3 amino acids: CASSPPTSGSLNEQFF. The CDR3 DNA reads as TGCGCCAGCAGCCCACCGACTAGCGGGAGCCTCAATGAGCAGTTCTTC. The V call is TRBV5-1, the J call TRBJ2-1; the match to TRBD2 covers 12 bases. The CDR3 sequence is 16 residues long. Per germline, CDR1 SGHRS and CDR2 YFSETQ. V dropped 4 bases and J dropped 6; count of bases not matched to a gene: 8.

The rearrangement joins TRBV5-1 to TRBJ2-5; TRBD1 agrees at 7 bases. V was clipped by 4 bases and J by 5 bases; unmatched bases: 5. CDR1 SGHRS and CDR2 YFSETQ come from the germline V gene. The CDR3 is 13 residues long. CDR3 nucleotides: TGCGCCAGCAGCGCCGACAGGGCGGAGACCCAGTACTTC. It yields the protein CASSADRAETQYF.

This clonotype was detected a few times. J is TRBJ2-1 and V is TRBV5-1; 7 bases match TRBD2. J was trimmed by 5 bases and V by 2 bases; bases with no gene match: 4. The CDR3 length is 14 residues. Germline CDR1 reads SGHRS; CDR2 reads YFSETQ. CDR3 DNA: TGCGCCAGCAGCTTTAGCGGGTTCGACAATGAGCAGTTCTTC. Translation: CASSFSGFDNEQFF.

This chain uses TRBV20-1 with TRBJ2-5, with D perhaps TRBD2 (5 bases). CDR1 is DFQATT and CDR2 is SNEGSKA in the germline V gene (reference sequence). Trimming took 3 bases from V and 4 from J, leaving 15 bases between them. CDR3 size: 14 residues. The CDR3 DNA sequence: TGCAGTGCTAGGGAGAGCGGAGCCAGAGAGACCCAGTACTTC. Its protein is CSARESGARETQYF.

This clonotype showed up just a few times. The genes are TRBV7-8 and TRBJ2-2; D may correspond to TRBD1 or TRBD2 (6 bases each). The CDR3 has 19 residues. The V end was cut by 5 bases, the J end by 7 bases, with 29 bases between. CDR1 and CDR2 from the germline V gene are SGHVS and FQNEAQ. CDR3 in amino acids: CASSPTPMRDTPSGGELFF. The DNA for the CDR3 is TGTGCCAGCAGCCCGACCCCCATGCGGGACACGCCAAGCGGCGGGGAGCTGTTTTTT.

At least ten counts were recorded for this clonotype. V is TRBV7-8 and J is TRBJ2-7, with D perhaps TRBD2 (6 bases). With 2 bases removed from V and 3 bases from J, the gap between germline ends came to 17 bases. This CDR3 is 16 amino acids long. Looked up from germline, CDR1 is SGHVS and CDR2 is FQNEAQ. CDR3 sequence: CASSLKFLEGSYEQYF. CDR3 coding DNA: TGTGCCAGCAGCTTAAAATTTTTGGAGGGGAGCTACGAGCAGTACTTC.